The 22 T cell receptor beta chains presented below share a single source sample, sequenced in a study of blood T cell repertoires in COVID-19. TCRdb's table, derived via immunoSEQ multiplex PCR, lists solely in-frame clones and lacks some. This sample has around 300,000 clones; more than 70% occur once, and the top ten carry around 3%. The source material was peripheral blood. The receptors were gathered from a man between 25 and 39 years old with active or convalescent COVID-19.

The chain employs TRBV7-9 and TRBJ2-1; TRBD2 matches at 7 bases. CDR3 size: 12 residues. The V segment lost 3 bases and the J segment 13 bases; nucleotides outside the gene matches: 6. Germline CDR1 and CDR2: SEHNR and FQNEAQ (reference sequence). The CDR3 region has the DNA TGTGCCAGCAGCTTCCCGGCGGGGGACCAGTTCTTC. This sequence encodes CASSFPAGDQFF.

This chain uses TRBV27 with TRBJ2-3, with 7 bases that match TRBD1. With 5 bases clipped from V and 1 base from J, the junction kept 3 bases outside the gene matches. CDR3 length equals 14 residues. Per the germline V gene, CDR1 is MNHEY and CDR2 is SMNVEV (reference sequence). CDR3 amino acids: CASSIGQGTDTQYF. The CDR3 DNA is TGTGCCAGCAGTATCGGACAGGGCACAGATACGCAGTATTTT.

This rearrangement joins TRBV28 to TRBJ2-7, with unresolved D. Deletions cut 6 bases from V and 3 bases from J, with 6 bases between. Germline V CDR1 and CDR2: MDHEN, SYDVKM. The CDR3 length is 11 residues. The CDR3, as DNA: TGTGCCAGCAGCCCCATCTACGAGCAGTACTTC. As protein: CASSPIYEQYF. The complete variable domain, with remaining parts taken from reference TRBV28 and TRBJ2-7, reads DVKVTQSSRYLVKRTGEKVFLECVQDMDHENMFWYRQDPGLGLRLIYFSYDVKMKEKGDIPEGYSVSREKKERFSLILESASTNQTSMYLCASSPIYEQYFGPGTRLTVT.

The chain has TRBV18 and TRBJ1-1; D ambiguous. CDR1 is KGHSH and CDR2 is LQKENI in the germline V gene. CDR3 length: 15 residues. Trimming cost V 4 bases and J 1 base, with 13 bases left between them. The CDR3: CASSLYSGENTEAFF. DNA for the CDR3: TGTGCCAGCTCACTCTACTCCGGAGAGAACACTGAAGCTTTCTTT.

J is TRBJ1-2 and V is TRBV30, with D possibly TRBD1 on 6 matching bases. Germline CDR1 is GTSNPN and CDR2 is SVGIG (reference sequence). V gave up 4 bases and J gave up 7 bases, with 13 bases separating them. The length of the CDR3 is 12 residues. CDR3 region: CAWTQGTPGYTF. The CDR3 nucleotides are TGTGCCTGGACCCAGGGGACCCCTGGCTACACCTTC.

This sequence joins TRBV28 and TRBJ1-1; D ambiguous. The CDR3 spans 12 residues. Germline V lookup: CDR1 MDHEN, CDR2 SYDVKM. The ends were cut back, 7 bases at V and 1 base at J, with 7 bases in the middle. This CDR3 reads CASKHKNTEAFF. The CDR3 DNA reads as TGTGCCAGCAAACACAAGAACACTGAAGCTTTCTTT. Using reference TRBV28 and TRBJ1-1 for the parts outside the CDR3, the full variable domain is DVKVTQSSRYLVKRTGEKVFLECVQDMDHENMFWYRQDPGLGLRLIYFSYDVKMKEKGDIPEGYSVSREKKERFSLILESASTNQTSMYLCASKHKNTEAFFGQGTRLTVV.

Only a few counts were recorded for this clone. The CDR3 nucleotides read TGTGCCACCCTCCCTGGGACTAGCGGGGGGACCGGGGAGCTGTTTTTT. It yields the protein CATLPGTSGGTGELFF. This chain connects TRBV10-3 to TRBJ2-2; TRBD2 matches at 15 bases. CDR1 is ENHRY and CDR2 is SYGVKD in the germline V gene. The CDR3 loop spans 16 amino acids. V lost 10 bases, J lost 5 bases, and 8 bases stayed unmatched.

This clone was recorded a few times. V usage is TRBV3-1 (or the pseudogene TRBV3-2) and J usage is TRBJ1-1; D is unclear. This CDR3 comprises 12 residues. Germline V lookup: CDR1 LGHDT, CDR2 YNNKEL (reference sequence). V was pared by 2 bases and J by 5 bases, with 6 bases between. The CDR3 sequence: CASSQLLTEAFF. CDR3 nucleotide sequence: TGTGCCAGCAGCCAACTCTTAACTGAAGCTTTCTTT.

V gene TRBV19 combines with J gene TRBJ1-2, with 7 bases identical to TRBD1. The CDR3 extends over 13 amino acids. The V gene end was trimmed by 7 bases and the J gene end by 4 bases; junction bases not matched to a gene: 6. Germline lookup yields CDR1 LNHDA and CDR2 SQIVND (reference sequence). The CDR3 here is CASTQGEAYGYTF. In DNA form, the CDR3 reads TGTGCCAGTACCCAGGGGGAGGCCTATGGCTACACCTTC.

This chain uses TRBV12-5 with TRBJ2-5, with unresolved D. This CDR3 has 11 amino acids. V shed 6 bases and J shed 5 bases, with 7 bases lying between them. Germline CDR1 reads LGHNT; CDR2 reads FRNRAP. CDR3 in amino acids: CASGFQETQYF. The CDR3 DNA follows: TGTGCTAGTGGGTTCCAGGAGACCCAGTACTTC.

The CDR3 sequence is CAIGKDGQGDTEAFF. CDR3 nucleotide sequence: TGTGCCATCGGAAAAGACGGACAGGGCGACACTGAAGCTTTCTTT. V usage is TRBV10-3 and J usage is TRBJ1-1; 8 bases line up with TRBD1. Germline V gene lookup returns CDR1 ENHRY and CDR2 SYGVKD. The CDR3 consists of 15 residues. Unmatched junction bases numbered 11, after V lost 8 bases and J lost 3 bases.

The J gene is TRBJ2-5, the V gene TRBV5-1; 7 bases fit TRBD2. The CDR3 has 13 residues. Germline V gene data show CDR1 as SGHRS and CDR2 as YFSETQ. V was clipped by 3 bases and J by 4 bases; unmatched bases: 3. The CDR3 region has the DNA TGCGCCAGCAGCTCAGCGGGGAGAGAGACCCAGTACTTC. Translating gives CASSSAGRETQYF. Filled out from reference TRBV5-1 and TRBJ2-5, the complete variable domain reads KAGVTQTPRYLIKTRGQQVTLSCSPISGHRSVSWYQQTPGQGLQFLFEYFSETQRNKGNFPGRFSGRQFSNSRSEMNVSTLELGDSALYLCASSSAGRETQYFGPGTRLLVL.

This clone appeared a single time. V and J are TRBV19 and TRBJ1-4; no reliable D call. This CDR3 has 14 residues. Per the germline V gene, CDR1 is LNHDA and CDR2 is SQIVND (reference sequence). V lost 2 bases, J lost 8 bases, and 12 bases lay in between. CDR3 loop: CASSIRGTPEKLFF. The CDR3 coding sequence is TGTGCCAGTAGTATAAGAGGAACGCCAGAAAAACTGTTTTTT. The whole variable domain, remainder taken from reference TRBV19 and TRBJ1-4, is DGGITQSPKYLFRKEGQNVTLSCEQNLNHDAMYWYRQDPGQGLRLIYYSQIVNDFQKGDIAEGYSVSREKKESFPLTVTSAQKNPTAFYLCASSIRGTPEKLFFGSGTQLSVL.

This clone has more than one count but fewer than ten. This sequence joins TRBV7-9 and TRBJ1-5; D possibly corresponds to TRBD1 (5 bases). The CDR3 runs 14 residues. Germline CDR1 is SEHNR and CDR2 is FQNEAQ (reference sequence). V lost 4 bases and J lost 1, with 8 bases in between. As DNA, the CDR3 is TGTGCCAGCAGCTCGACAGAGAGCAATCAGCCCCAGCATTTT. Translating gives CASSSTESNQPQHF.

The CDR3 loop is CASSNLAGKETQYF. The CDR3 DNA follows: TGTGCCAGCAGCAATCTAGCGGGAAAAGAGACCCAGTACTTC. This rearrangement joins TRBV21-1 to TRBJ2-5; the listed D gene, TRBD2, was not tested against the DNA. TRBV21-1 is shown as a pseudogene. The CDR3 is 14 residues long.

This sequence joins TRBV30 and TRBJ2-2, with 8 nucleotides matching TRBD1. CDR1 and CDR2 from the germline V gene are GTSNPN and SVGIG (reference sequence). This CDR3 has 16 residues. J gave up 4 bases and V 2 bases, and 9 bases lay outside the gene matches. Here the CDR3 DNA reads TGTGCCTGGAGTAAGACAGGGGTCATTGGCACCGGGGAGCTGTTTTTT. This codes for CAWSKTGVIGTGELFF.

The CDR3 DNA reads as TGCACCAGCAGCCAGTCCTGCGGGGGCCGGAACACCGGGGAGCTGTTTTTT. This gives the protein CTSSQSCGGRNTGELFF. This chain uses TRBV1 with TRBJ2-2; the table calls TRBD2, which could not be checked here. TRBV1 counts as a pseudogene. The CDR3 runs 17 residues.

V and J are TRBV19 and TRBJ1-1, with a weak D call TRBD1 (5 bases). This CDR3 has 14 amino acids. Trimming shortened V by 4 bases and J by 5 bases, and 14 bases separated the two germline ends. Germline V gives CDR1 LNHDA, CDR2 SQIVND (reference sequence). For the CDR3, the DNA is TGTGCCAGTAGTAGACAAGGGGAACGTACTGAAGCTTTCTTT. Protein: CASSRQGERTEAFF.

The J gene is TRBJ1-2, the V gene TRBV21-1. TRBV21-1 corresponds to a pseudogene. The CDR3 length is 15 residues. The CDR3 nucleotides read TGTGCCAGCAGCAAAGTCGGGTGTCGGAACTATGGCTACACCTTC. Its protein is CASSKVGCRNYGYTF.

In its sample, this clone was seen a few times. The V call is TRBV2, the J call TRBJ1-2; 8 bases are shared with TRBD1. Germline CDR1 reads SNHLY; CDR2 reads FYNNEI. The CDR3 contains 14 residues. V was clipped by 6 bases and J by 1 base; unmatched bases: 4. The CDR3 loop is CASRGTGHNYGYTF. As DNA, the CDR3 is TGTGCCAGCAGAGGGACAGGACATAACTATGGCTACACCTTC.

J is TRBJ2-7 and V is TRBV27; TRBD1 agrees at 9 bases. The CDR3 sequence is 16 residues long. V shed 2 bases, J shed 0 bases, and the junction held 5 bases outside the gene matches. CDR1 and CDR2 (germline): MNHEY, SMNVEV (reference sequence). The CDR3 loop is CASSLSGQGISYEQYF. The CDR3 DNA follows: TGTGCCAGCAGTTTAAGCGGACAGGGGATCTCCTACGAGCAGTACTTC.

This clone has a single count. The gene calls are TRBV11-3 and TRBJ2-3; TRBD1 aligns across 9 bases. Germline V CDR1 and CDR2: SGHNT, YENEEA. This CDR3 comprises 15 residues. After removal of 5 bases from V and 2 bases from J, the junction contained 5 bases not matched to a gene. The CDR3 reads CASSRDRDFTDTQYF. DNA for the CDR3: TGTGCCAGCAGCCGGGACAGGGACTTCACAGATACGCAGTATTTT. Combining the CDR3 with reference TRBV11-3 and TRBJ2-3 gives the whole variable domain EAGVVQSPRYKIIEKKQPVAFWCNPISGHNTLYWYLQNLGQGPELLIRYENEEAVDDSQLPKDRFSAERLKGVDSTLKIQPAELGDSAVYLCASSRDRDFTDTQYFGPGTRLTVL.